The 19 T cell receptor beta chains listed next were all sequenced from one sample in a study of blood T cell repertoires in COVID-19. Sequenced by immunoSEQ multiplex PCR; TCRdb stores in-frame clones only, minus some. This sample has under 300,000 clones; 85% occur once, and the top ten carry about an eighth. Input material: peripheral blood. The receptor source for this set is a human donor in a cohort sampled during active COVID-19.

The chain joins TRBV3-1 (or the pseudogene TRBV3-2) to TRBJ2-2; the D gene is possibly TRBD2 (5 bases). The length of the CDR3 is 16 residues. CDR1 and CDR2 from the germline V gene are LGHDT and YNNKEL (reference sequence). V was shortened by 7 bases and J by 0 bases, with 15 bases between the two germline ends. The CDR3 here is CASTRRGRANTGELFF. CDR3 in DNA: TGTGCCAGCACCCGCCGGGGTCGAGCGAACACCGGGGAGCTGTTTTTT.

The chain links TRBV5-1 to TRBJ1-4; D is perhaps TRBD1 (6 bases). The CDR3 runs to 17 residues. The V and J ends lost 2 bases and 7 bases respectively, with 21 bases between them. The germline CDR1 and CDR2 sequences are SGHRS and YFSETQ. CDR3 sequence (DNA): TGCGCCAGCAGCTTAAAGGCAGCGGGGGGCGAGGGTGAAAAACTGTTTTTT. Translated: CASSLKAAGGEGEKLFF.

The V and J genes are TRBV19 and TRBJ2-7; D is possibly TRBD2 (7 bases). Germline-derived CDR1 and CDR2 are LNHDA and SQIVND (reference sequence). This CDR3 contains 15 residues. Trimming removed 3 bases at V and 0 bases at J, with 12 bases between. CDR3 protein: CASSIRGGSSYEQYF. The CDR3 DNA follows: TGTGCCAGTAGTATTAGGGGGGGCAGCTCCTACGAGCAGTACTTC.

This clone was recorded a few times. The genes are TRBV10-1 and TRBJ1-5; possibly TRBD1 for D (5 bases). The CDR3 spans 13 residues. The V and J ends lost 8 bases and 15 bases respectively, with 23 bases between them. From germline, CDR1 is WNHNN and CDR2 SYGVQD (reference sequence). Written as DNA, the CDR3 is TGCGCCAGCCGGGCGGGGTGGCTGAAGGGGACGCATTTT. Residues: CASRAGWLKGTHF.

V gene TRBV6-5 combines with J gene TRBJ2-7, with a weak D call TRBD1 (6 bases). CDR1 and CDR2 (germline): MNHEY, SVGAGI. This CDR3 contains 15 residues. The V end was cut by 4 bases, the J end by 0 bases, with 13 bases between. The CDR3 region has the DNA TGTGCCAGCAGTTTGGGACACTTGAGCTCCTACGAGCAGTACTTC. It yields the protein CASSLGHLSSYEQYF.

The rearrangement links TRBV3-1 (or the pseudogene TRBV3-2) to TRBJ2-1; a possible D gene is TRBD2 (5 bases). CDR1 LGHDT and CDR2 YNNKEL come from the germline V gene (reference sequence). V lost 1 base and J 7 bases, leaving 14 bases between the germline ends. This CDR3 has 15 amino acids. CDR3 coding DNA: TGTGCCAGCAGCCAAGGAGGGTTGCGTGAAAATGAGCAGTTCTTC. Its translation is CASSQGGLRENEQFF.

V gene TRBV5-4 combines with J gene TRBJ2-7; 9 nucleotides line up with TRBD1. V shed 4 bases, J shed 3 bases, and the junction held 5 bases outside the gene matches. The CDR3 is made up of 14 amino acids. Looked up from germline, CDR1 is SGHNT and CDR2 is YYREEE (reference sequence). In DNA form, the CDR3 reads TGTGCCAGCAGCGCCCGGGACAGGGACTACGAGCAGTACTTC. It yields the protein CASSARDRDYEQYF.

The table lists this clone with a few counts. The CDR3 DNA follows: TGTGCCACCAGTGACTTAGGGACTCCCCGAGGGAATGAGCAGTTCTTC. Its translation: CATSDLGTPRGNEQFF. V usage is TRBV24-1 and J usage is TRBJ2-1; D may be TRBD2 (6 bases). The CDR3 has 16 amino acids. The germline gives CDR1 KGHDR, CDR2 SFDVKD. Trimming removed 4 bases at V and 7 bases at J, with 19 bases between.

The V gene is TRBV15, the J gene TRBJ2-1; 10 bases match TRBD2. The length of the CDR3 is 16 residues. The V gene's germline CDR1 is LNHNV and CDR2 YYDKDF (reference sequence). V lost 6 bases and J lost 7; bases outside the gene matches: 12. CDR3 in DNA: TGTGCCACCAGTGGGGTGACCGGGACTAGCGTTAATGAGCAGTTCTTC. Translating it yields CATSGVTGTSVNEQFF.

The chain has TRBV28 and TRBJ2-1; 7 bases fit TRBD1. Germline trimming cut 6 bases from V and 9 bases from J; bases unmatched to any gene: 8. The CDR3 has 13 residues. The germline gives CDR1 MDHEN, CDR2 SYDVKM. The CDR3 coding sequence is TGTGCCAGCAGCATTCAGGGGGTTAGTGAGCAGTTCTTC. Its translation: CASSIQGVSEQFF.

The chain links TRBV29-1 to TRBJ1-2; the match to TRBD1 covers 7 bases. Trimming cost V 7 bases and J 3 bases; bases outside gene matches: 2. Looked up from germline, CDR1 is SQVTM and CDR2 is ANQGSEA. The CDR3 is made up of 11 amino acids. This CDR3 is CSAGGDYGYTF. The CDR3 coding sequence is TGCAGCGCAGGGGGGGACTATGGCTACACCTTC.

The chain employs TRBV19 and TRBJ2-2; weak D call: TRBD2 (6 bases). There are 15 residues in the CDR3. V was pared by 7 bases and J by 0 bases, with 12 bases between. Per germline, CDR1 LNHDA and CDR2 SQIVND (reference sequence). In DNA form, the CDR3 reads TGTGCCAGTAAGGGAGTAGCGGCGAACACCGGGGAGCTGTTTTTT. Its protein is CASKGVAANTGELFF.

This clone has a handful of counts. The CDR3 sequence is CASSLVRGIAYEQYF. The CDR3 nucleotides read TGTGCCAGCAGCTTAGTGAGGGGGATCGCCTACGAGCAGTACTTC. J is TRBJ2-7 and V is TRBV7-8; a weak D match, TRBD1 (6 bases). Trimming pared 1 base from V and 2 bases from J, leaving 12 bases between. Germline CDR1 reads SGHVS; CDR2 reads FQNEAQ. The CDR3 has 15 amino acids.

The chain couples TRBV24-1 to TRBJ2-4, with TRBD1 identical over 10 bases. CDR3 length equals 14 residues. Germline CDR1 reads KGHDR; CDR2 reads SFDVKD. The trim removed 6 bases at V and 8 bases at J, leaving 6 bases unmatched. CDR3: CATSPRDRGHIQYF. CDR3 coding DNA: TGTGCCACCAGTCCCAGGGACAGGGGTCACATTCAGTACTTC.

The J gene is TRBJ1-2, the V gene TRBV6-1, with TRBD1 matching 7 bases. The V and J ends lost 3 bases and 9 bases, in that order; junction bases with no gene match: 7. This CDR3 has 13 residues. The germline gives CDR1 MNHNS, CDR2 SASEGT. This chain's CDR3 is CASSETGSMSYTF. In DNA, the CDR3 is TGTGCCAGCAGTGAGACAGGGTCTATGAGCTACACCTTC.

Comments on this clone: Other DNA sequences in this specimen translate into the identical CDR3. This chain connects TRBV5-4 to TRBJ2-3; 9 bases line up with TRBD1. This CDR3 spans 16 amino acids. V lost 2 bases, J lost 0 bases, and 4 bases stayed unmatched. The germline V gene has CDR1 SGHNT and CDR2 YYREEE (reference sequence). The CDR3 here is CASSLPGTGSTDTQYF. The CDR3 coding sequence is TGTGCCAGCAGCTTACCCGGGACAGGGAGCACAGATACGCAGTATTTT.

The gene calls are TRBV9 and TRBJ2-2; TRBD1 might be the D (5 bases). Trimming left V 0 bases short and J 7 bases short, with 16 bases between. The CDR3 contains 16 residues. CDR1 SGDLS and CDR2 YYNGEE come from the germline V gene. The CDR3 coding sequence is TGTGCCAGCAGCGTAGGAGGTCAGGGAAGGATCGGGGAGCTGTTTTTT. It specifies CASSVGGQGRIGELFF.

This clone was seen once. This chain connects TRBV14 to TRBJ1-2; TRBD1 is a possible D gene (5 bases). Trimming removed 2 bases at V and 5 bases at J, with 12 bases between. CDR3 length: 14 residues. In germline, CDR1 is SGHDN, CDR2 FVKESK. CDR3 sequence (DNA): TGTGCCAGCAGCCAACTAGGGGCCTCATATGGCTACACCTTC. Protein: CASSQLGASYGYTF. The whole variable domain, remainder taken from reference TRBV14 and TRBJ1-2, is EAGVTQFPSHSVIEKGQTVTLRCDPISGHDNLYWYRRVMGKEIKFLLHFVKESKQDESGMPNNRFLAERTGGTYSTLKVQPAELEDSGVYFCASSQLGASYGYTFGSGTRLTVV.

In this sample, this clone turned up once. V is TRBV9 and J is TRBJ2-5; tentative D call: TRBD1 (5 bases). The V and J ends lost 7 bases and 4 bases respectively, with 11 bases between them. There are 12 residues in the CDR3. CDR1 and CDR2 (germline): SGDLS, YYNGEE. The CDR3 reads CASQGKGETQYF. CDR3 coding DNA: TGTGCCAGCCAGGGAAAGGGAGAGACCCAGTACTTC. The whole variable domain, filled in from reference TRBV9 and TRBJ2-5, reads DSGVTQTPKHLITATGQRVTLRCSPRSGDLSVYWYQQSLDQGLQFLIQYYNGEERAKGNILERFSAQQFPDLHSELNLSSLELGDSALYFCASQGKGETQYFGPGTRLLVL.